This is a list of T cell receptor beta chains from one sample in a study of blood T cell repertoires in COVID-19. This table comes from immunoSEQ multiplex PCR, and its TCRdb copy is limited to in-frame clones, with some not included. This table holds 130,000 to 150,000 clones, approximately 89% found once. Sequencing used peripheral blood. The receptor source for this set is a human donor in a cohort sampled during active COVID-19. The CDR3 runs from the conserved cysteine through the conserved F or W. A D gene is named only where the DNA matches it firmly. Clone size, where shown, is once, few, many, or a class for clones that have expanded.

j_gene: TRBJ2-3; abundance: .; v_gene: TRBV27; d_gene: .; CDR3aa: CASSPQTGGTDTQYF; CDR3nt: TGTGCCAGCAGTCCCCAGACGGGGGGCACAGATACGCAGTATTTT
j_gene: TRBJ1-2; abundance: .; v_gene: TRBV27; d_gene: .; CDR3aa: CASSLGGNYGYTF; CDR3nt: TGTGCCAGCAGTTTGGGGGGGAACTATGGCTACACCTTC
j_gene: TRBJ2-3; abundance: .; v_gene: TRBV27; d_gene: TRBD2; CDR3aa: CASSSLLAGGLTDTQYF; CDR3nt: TGTGCCAGCAGTTCATTATTAGCGGGGGGTTTAACAGATACGCAGTATTTT
j_gene: TRBJ2-7; abundance: .; v_gene: TRBV19; d_gene: TRBD1; CDR3aa: CASSMQGDYEQYF; CDR3nt: TGTGCCAGTAGTATGCAGGGGGACTACGAGCAGTACTTC
j_gene: TRBJ1-1; abundance: .; v_gene: TRBV4-1; d_gene: .; CDR3aa: CASSQEHRAGTEAFF; CDR3nt: TGCGCCAGCAGCCAGGAACACAGGGCTGGCACTGAAGCTTTCTTT
j_gene: TRBJ1-1; abundance: .; v_gene: TRBV5-1; d_gene: TRBD1; CDR3aa: CASSLGQGALNTEAFF; CDR3nt: TGCGCCAGCAGCTTGGGACAGGGTGCTCTGAACACTGAAGCTTTCTTT
j_gene: TRBJ2-7; abundance: .; v_gene: TRBV5-1; d_gene: .; CDR3aa: CASSLRGPEQYF; CDR3nt: TGCGCCAGCAGCTTGAGGGGTCCCGAGCAGTACTTC
j_gene: TRBJ2-5; abundance: .; v_gene: TRBV4-1; d_gene: .; CDR3aa: CASSSPRQGLQETQYF; CDR3nt: TGCGCCAGCAGCTCTCCGAGACAGGGACTCCAAGAGACCCAGTACTTC
j_gene: TRBJ1-6; abundance: .; v_gene: TRBV7-2; d_gene: TRBD1; CDR3aa: CASSIRQGSSPLHF; CDR3nt: TGTGCCAGCAGCATCAGACAGGGAAGTTCACCCCTCCACTTT
j_gene: TRBJ1-2; abundance: .; v_gene: TRBV5-3; d_gene: .; CDR3aa: CARSLDRSYQGYTF; CDR3nt: TGTGCCAGAAGCTTGGACAGGTCCTATCAGGGCTACACCTTC
j_gene: TRBJ1-1; abundance: .; v_gene: TRBV18; d_gene: .; CDR3aa: CASSSRDEAFF; CDR3nt: TGTGCCAGCTCATCCAGGGATGAAGCTTTCTTT
j_gene: TRBJ1-1; abundance: once; v_gene: TRBV6-2/TRBV6-3; d_gene: .; CDR3aa: CASSYSMPRGMDTEAFF; CDR3nt: TGTGCCAGCAGTTACTCCATGCCAAGGGGGATGGACACTGAAGCTTTCTTT
j_gene: TRBJ1-3; abundance: once; v_gene: TRBV2; d_gene: .; CDR3aa: CASSQGGTIYF; CDR3nt: TGTGCCAGCAGCCAAGGAGGCACCATATATTTT
j_gene: TRBJ2-3; abundance: .; v_gene: TRBV5-1; d_gene: TRBD2; CDR3aa: CASSFWVQRERTDTQYF; CDR3nt: TGCGCCAGCAGCTTCTGGGTGCAGCGGGAGCGCACAGATACGCAGTATTTT
j_gene: TRBJ1-4; abundance: .; v_gene: TRBV30; d_gene: .; CDR3aa: CAWRRPGDEKLFF; CDR3nt: TGTGCCTGGCGGAGGCCAGGGGATGAAAAACTGTTTTTT
j_gene: TRBJ2-7; abundance: .; v_gene: TRBV7-8; d_gene: TRBD1; CDR3aa: CASSARDRVYEQYF; CDR3nt: TGTGCCAGCAGCGCCCGGGACAGGGTCTACGAGCAGTACTTC
j_gene: TRBJ1-2; abundance: .; v_gene: TRBV5-6; d_gene: TRBD1; CDR3aa: CASSLVGDVDRGNGYTF; CDR3nt: TGTGCCAGCAGCTTGGTGGGGGACGTGGACAGGGGAAATGGCTACACCTTC
j_gene: TRBJ1-2; abundance: .; v_gene: TRBV5-1; d_gene: .; CDR3aa: CASSSQGLNYGYTF; CDR3nt: TGCGCCAGCAGCTCTCAGGGGCTTAACTATGGCTACACCTTC
j_gene: TRBJ1-2; abundance: .; v_gene: TRBV6-1; d_gene: .; CDR3aa: CASSEQQNYGYTF; CDR3nt: TGTGCCAGCAGTGAACAACAGAACTATGGCTACACCTTC
j_gene: TRBJ2-2; abundance: .; v_gene: TRBV30; d_gene: .; CDR3aa: CAWSVIFARTASTGELFF; CDR3nt: TGTGCCTGGAGTGTAATTTTTGCTAGAACTGCGAGTACCGGGGAGCTGTTTTTT
j_gene: TRBJ1-1; abundance: .; v_gene: TRBV29-1; d_gene: .; CDR3aa: CSARVGSEAFF; CDR3nt: TGCAGCGCCAGGGTGGGCTCTGAAGCTTTCTTT
j_gene: TRBJ2-1; abundance: .; v_gene: TRBV6-5; d_gene: TRBD2; CDR3aa: CASSWGLAGTGNEQFF; CDR3nt: TGTGCCAGCAGTTGGGGACTAGCGGGGACCGGCAATGAGCAGTTCTTC
j_gene: TRBJ1-1; abundance: .; v_gene: TRBV3-1/TRBV3-2; d_gene: .; CDR3aa: CASSQGRANTEAFF; CDR3nt: TGTGCCAGCAGCCAAGGCAGGGCGAACACTGAAGCTTTCTTT
j_gene: TRBJ2-4; abundance: .; v_gene: TRBV7-9; d_gene: .; CDR3aa: CASSSGVFRDKNIQYF; CDR3nt: TGTGCCAGCAGCTCCGGGGTGTTTCGGGACAAAAACATTCAGTACTTC
j_gene: TRBJ1-2; abundance: .; v_gene: TRBV18; d_gene: .; CDR3aa: CASSPMREGLSYGCTF; CDR3nt: TGTGCCAGCTCACCGATGCGGGAAGGTCTCTCCTATGGCTGCACCTTC
j_gene: TRBJ2-1; abundance: .; v_gene: TRBV27; d_gene: .; CDR3aa: CASIKRSFGQFF; CDR3nt: TGTGCCAGCATTAAGAGAAGTTTTGGGCAGTTCTTC